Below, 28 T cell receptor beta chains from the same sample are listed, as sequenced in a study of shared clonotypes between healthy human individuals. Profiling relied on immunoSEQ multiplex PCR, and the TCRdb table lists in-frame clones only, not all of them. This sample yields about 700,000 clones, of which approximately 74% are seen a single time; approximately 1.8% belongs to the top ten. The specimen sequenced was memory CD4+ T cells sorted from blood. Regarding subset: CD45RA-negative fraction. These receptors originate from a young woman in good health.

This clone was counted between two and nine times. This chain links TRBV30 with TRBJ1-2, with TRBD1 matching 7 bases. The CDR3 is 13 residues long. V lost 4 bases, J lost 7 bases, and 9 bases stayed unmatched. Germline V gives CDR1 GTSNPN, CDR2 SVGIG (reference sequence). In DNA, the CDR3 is TGTGCCTGGACTCCCAACTACAGGGGTGGCTACACCTTC. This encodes CAWTPNYRGGYTF.

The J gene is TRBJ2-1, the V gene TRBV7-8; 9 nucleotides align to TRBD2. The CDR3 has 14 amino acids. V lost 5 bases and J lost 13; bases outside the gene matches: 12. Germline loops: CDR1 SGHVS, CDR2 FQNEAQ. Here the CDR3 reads CASSAKGLAVLQFF. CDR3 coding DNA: TGTGCCAGCAGCGCCAAGGGACTAGCTGTCCTACAGTTCTTC.

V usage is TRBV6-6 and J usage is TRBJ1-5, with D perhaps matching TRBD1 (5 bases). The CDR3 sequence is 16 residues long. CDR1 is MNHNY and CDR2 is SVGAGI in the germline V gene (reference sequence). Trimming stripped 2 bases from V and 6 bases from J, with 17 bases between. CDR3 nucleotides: TGTGCCAGCAGTTACGGGACGGGGGGAGGAGGTCAGCCCCAGCATTTT. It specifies CASSYGTGGGGQPQHF.

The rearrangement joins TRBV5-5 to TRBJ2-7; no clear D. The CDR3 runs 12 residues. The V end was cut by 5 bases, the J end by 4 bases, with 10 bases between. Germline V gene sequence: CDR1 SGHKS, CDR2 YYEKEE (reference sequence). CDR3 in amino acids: CASSVHSYEQYF. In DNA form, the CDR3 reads TGTGCCAGCAGTGTACATTCATACGAGCAGTACTTC.

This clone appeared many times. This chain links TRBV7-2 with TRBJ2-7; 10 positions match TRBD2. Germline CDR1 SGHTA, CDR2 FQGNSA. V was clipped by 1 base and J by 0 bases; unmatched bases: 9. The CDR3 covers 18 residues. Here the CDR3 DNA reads TGTGCCAGCAGCTTAGAATTGACTAGCGGGCCTAGCTCCTACGAGCAGTACTTC. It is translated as CASSLELTSGPSSYEQYF.

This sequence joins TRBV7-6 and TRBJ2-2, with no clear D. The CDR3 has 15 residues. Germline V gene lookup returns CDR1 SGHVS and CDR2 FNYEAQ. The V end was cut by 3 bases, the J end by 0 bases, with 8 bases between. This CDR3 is CASSLANTNTGELFF. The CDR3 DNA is TGTGCCAGCAGCTTGGCCAACACGAACACCGGGGAGCTGTTTTTT.

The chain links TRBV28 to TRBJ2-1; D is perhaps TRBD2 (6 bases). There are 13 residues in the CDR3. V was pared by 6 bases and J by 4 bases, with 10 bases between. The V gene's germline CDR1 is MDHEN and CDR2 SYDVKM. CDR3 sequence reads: CASSRLVYNEQFF. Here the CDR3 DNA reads TGTGCCAGCAGCCGACTAGTTTACAATGAGCAGTTCTTC.

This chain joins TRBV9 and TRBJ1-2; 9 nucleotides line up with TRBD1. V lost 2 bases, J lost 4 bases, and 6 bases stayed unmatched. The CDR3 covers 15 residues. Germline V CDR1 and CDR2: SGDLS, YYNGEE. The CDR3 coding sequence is TGTGCCAGCAGCGTCTCCTCGGGACAGGGCTATGGCTACACCTTC. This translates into CASSVSSGQGYGYTF.

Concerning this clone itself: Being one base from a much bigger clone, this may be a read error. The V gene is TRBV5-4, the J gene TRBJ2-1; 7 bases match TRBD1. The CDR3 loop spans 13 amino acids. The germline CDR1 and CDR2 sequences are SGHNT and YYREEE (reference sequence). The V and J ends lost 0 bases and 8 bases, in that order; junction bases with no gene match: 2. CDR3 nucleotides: TGTGCCAGCAGCTTGGGACAGGGTGATGAGCAGTTCTTC. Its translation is CASSLGQGDEQFF. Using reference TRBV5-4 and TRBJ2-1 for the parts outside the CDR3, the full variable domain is ETGVTQSPTHLIKTRGQQVTLRCSSQSGHNTVSWYQQALGQGPQFIFQYYREEENGRGNFPPRFSGLQFPNYSSELNVNALELDDSALYLCASSLGQGDEQFFGPGTRLTVL.

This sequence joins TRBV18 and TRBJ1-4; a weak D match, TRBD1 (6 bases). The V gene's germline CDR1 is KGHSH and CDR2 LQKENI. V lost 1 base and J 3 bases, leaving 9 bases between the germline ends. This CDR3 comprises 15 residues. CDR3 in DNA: TGTGCCAGCTCACCACACAGGGATCCTAATGAAAAACTGTTTTTT. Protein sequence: CASSPHRDPNEKLFF. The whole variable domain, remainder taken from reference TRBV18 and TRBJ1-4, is NAGVMQNPRHLVRRRGQEARLRCSPMKGHSHVYWYRQLPEEGLKFMVYLQKENIIDESGMPKERFSAEFPKEGPSILRIQQVVRGDSAAYFCASSPHRDPNEKLFFGSGTQLSVL.

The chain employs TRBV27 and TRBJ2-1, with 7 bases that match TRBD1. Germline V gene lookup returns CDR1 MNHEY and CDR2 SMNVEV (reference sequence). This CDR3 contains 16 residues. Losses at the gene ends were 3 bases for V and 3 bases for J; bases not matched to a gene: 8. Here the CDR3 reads CASSFSPGQRYNEQFF. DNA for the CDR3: TGTGCCAGCAGTTTCTCTCCGGGACAGCGCTACAATGAGCAGTTCTTC.

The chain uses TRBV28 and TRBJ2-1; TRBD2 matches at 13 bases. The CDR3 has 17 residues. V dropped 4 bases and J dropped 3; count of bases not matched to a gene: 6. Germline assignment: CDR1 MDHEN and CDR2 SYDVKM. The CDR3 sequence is CASSSQRTSGSYNEQFF. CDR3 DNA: TGTGCCAGCAGTTCGCAAAGGACTAGCGGGAGCTACAATGAGCAGTTCTTC.

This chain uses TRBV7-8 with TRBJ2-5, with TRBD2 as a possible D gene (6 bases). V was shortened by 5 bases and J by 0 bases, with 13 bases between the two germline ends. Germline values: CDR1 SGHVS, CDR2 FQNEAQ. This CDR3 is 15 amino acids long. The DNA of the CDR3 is TGTGCCAGCAGCCTAGGTGGAGGGGACCAAGAGACCCAGTACTTC. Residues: CASSLGGGDQETQYF.

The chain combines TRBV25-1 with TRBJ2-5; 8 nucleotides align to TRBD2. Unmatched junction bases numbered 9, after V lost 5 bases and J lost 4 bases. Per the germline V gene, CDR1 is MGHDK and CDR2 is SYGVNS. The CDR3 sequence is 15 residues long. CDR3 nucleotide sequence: TGTGCCAGCAGTCCCTCCGGGGGGGGGATAGAGACCCAGTACTTC. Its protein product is CASSPSGGGIETQYF.

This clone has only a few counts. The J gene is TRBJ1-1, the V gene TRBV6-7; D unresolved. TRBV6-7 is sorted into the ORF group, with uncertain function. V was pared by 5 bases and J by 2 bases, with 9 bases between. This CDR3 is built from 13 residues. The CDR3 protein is CASSKKLNTEAFF. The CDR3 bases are TGTGCCAGCAGTAAAAAGTTAAACACTGAAGCTTTCTTT.

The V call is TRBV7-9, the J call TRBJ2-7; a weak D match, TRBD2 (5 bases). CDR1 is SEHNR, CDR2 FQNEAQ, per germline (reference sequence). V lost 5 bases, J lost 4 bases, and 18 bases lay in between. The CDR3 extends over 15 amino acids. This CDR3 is CASSPAGITGYEQYF. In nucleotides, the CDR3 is TGTGCCAGCAGCCCCGCCGGGATAACGGGATACGAGCAGTACTTC. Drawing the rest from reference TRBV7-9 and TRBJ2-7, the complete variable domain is DTGVSQNPRHKITKRGQNVTFRCDPISEHNRLYWYRQTLGQGPEFLTYFQNEAQLEKSRLLSDRFSAERPKGSFSTLEIQRTEQGDSAMYLCASSPAGITGYEQYFGPGTRLTVT.

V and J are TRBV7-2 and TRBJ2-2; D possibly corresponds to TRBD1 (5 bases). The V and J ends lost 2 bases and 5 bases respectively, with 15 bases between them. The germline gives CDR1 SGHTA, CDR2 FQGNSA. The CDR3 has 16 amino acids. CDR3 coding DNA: TGTGCCAGCAGCTTACGCGCAGGGATAAGGACCGGGGAGCTGTTTTTT. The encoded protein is CASSLRAGIRTGELFF.

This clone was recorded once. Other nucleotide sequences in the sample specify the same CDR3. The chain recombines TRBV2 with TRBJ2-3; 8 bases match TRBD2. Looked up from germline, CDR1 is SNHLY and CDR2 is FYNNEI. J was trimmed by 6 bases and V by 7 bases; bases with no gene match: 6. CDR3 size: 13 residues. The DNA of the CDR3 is TGTGCCAGCAAAGCGGGAGTAGGTGATACGCAGTATTTT. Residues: CASKAGVGDTQYF.

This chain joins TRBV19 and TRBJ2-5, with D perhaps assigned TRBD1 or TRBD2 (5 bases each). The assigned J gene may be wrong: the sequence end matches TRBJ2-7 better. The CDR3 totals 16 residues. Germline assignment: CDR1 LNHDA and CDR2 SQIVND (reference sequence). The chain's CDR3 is CASSDQSGTPGYEQYF. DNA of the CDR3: TGTGCCAGTAGTGACCAATCCGGGACGCCGGGGTACGAGCAGTACTTC.

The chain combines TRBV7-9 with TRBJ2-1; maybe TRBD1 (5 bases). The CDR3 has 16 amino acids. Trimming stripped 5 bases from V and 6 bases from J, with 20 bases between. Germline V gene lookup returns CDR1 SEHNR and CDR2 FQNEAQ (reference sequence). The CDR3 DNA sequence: TGTGCCAGCAGCCCCTTTGGCACCAGGGTAACCAATGAGCAGTTCTTC. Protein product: CASSPFGTRVTNEQFF.

CDR3 nucleotide sequence: TGTGCCAGCAGCTTAGCGCCCCCGTCCACTGAAGCTTTCTTT. Encoded protein: CASSLAPPSTEAFF. V and J are TRBV7-9 and TRBJ1-1; no reliable D call. Trimming cost V 0 bases and J 4 bases, with 9 bases left between them. Germline V CDR1 and CDR2: SEHNR, FQNEAQ (reference sequence). This CDR3 region has 14 residues.

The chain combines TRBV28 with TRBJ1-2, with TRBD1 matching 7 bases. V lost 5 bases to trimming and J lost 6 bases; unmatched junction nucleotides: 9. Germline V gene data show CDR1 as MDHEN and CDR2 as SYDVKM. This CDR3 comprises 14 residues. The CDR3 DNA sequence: TGTGCCAGCAGTCCGCGGACAGGTGGACATGGCTACACCTTC. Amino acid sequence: CASSPRTGGHGYTF.

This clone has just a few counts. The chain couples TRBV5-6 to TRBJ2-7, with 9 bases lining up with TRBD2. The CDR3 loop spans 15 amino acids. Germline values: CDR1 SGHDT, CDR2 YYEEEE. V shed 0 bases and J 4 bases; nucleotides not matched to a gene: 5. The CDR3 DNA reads TGTGCCAGCAGCTTGGCCGGTCTAGCGGGGTACGAGCAGTACTTC. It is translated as CASSLAGLAGYEQYF.

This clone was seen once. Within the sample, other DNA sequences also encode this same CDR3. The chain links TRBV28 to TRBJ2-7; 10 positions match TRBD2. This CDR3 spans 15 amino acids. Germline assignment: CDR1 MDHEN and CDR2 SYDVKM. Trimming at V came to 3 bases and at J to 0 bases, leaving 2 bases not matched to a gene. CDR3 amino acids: CASSLSGRASYEQYF. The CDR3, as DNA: TGTGCCAGCAGTTTGAGCGGGAGGGCCTCCTACGAGCAGTACTTC.

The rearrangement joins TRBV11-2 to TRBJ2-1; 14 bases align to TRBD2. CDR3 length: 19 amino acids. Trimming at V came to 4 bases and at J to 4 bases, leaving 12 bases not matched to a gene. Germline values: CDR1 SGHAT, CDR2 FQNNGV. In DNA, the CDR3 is TGTGCCAGCAGCTCCTCTCGGGGACTAGCGGGAGCGGGGTACAATGAGCAGTTCTTC. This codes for CASSSSRGLAGAGYNEQFF.

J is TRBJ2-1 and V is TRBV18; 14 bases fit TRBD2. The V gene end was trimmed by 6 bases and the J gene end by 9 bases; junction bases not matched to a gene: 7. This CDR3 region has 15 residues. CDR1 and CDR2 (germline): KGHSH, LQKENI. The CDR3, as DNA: TGTGCCAGCTCCCGGGGACTAGCGGGAGCTATTGAGCAGTTCTTC. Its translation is CASSRGLAGAIEQFF.

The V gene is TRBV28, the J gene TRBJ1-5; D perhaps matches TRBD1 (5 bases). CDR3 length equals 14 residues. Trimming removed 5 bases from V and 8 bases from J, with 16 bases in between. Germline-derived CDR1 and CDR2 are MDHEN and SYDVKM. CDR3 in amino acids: CASSLGDRQKPQHF. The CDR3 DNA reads TGTGCCAGCAGTCTAGGGGACCGACAAAAGCCCCAGCATTTT.

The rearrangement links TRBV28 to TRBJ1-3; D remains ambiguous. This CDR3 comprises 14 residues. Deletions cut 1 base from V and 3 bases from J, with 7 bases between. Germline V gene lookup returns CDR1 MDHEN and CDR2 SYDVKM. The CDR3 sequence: CASSLSSFGNTIYF. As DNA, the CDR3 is TGTGCCAGCAGTTTATCGAGCTTTGGAAACACCATATATTTT.